The 13 T cell receptor beta chains given below trace back to one sample, sequenced in a study of somatic mutations in T cells in chronic GVHD. Generated by immunoSEQ multiplex PCR, the TCRdb table keeps only in-frame clones and is missing some. Here the sample spans about 13,000 clones, roughly 80% being singletons. The sequencing input was Vbeta20-negative CD4+ T cells from blood. The receptors originated from a male patient aged 45 to 59 with chronic graft-versus-host disease. Some T cells may have originated in the graft donor.

This chain joins TRBV11-2 and TRBJ2-7, with D unclear. Trimming shortened V by 3 bases and J by 6 bases, and 18 bases separated the two germline ends. Germline V CDR1 and CDR2: SGHAT, FQNNGV. The CDR3 totals 15 residues. CDR3 amino acids: CASSLAVGLQGEQYF. In nucleotides, the CDR3 is TGTGCCAGCAGCTTGGCCGTGGGCCTCCAAGGCGAGCAGTACTTC. The full variable domain, rest sourced from reference TRBV11-2 and TRBJ2-7, is EAGVAQSPRYKIIEKRQSVAFWCNPISGHATLYWYQQILGQGPKLLIQFQNNGVVDDSQLPKDRFSAERLKGVDSTLKIQPAKLEDSAVYLCASSLAVGLQGEQYFGPGTRLTVT.

The genes are TRBV4-2 and TRBJ2-1; 7 nucleotides align to TRBD2. The CDR3 totals 14 residues. Germline V gene data show CDR1 as LGHNA and CDR2 as YNFKEQ. Germline trimming cut 0 bases from V and 10 bases from J; bases unmatched to any gene: 6. CDR3 bases: TGTGCCAGCAGCCAAGATCGGCCAGCGGGAGAGCAGTTCTTC. Protein: CASSQDRPAGEQFF.

V usage is TRBV11-2 and J usage is TRBJ2-3, with a possible D match to TRBD1 (6 bases). The germline CDR1 and CDR2 sequences are SGHAT and FQNNGV. The CDR3 totals 16 residues. The germline V and J ends were trimmed by 5 bases and 0 bases, with 15 bases remaining between them. CDR3 residues: CASSARQAGSTDTQYF. CDR3 sequence (DNA): TGTGCCAGCAGCGCCCGACAGGCAGGTAGCACAGATACGCAGTATTTT.

The chain uses TRBV11-2 and TRBJ1-2; D is unclear. Germline-derived CDR1 and CDR2 are SGHAT and FQNNGV. The V end was cut by 3 bases, the J end by 0 bases, with 8 bases between. This CDR3 is 14 amino acids long. The CDR3, as DNA: TGTGCCAGCAGCTTTCCGGTAGCTAACTATGGCTACACCTTC. It encodes CASSFPVANYGYTF.

The chain combines TRBV7-6 with TRBJ1-1; tentatively, D is TRBD1 (6 bases). Trimming removed 5 bases from V and 6 bases from J, with 10 bases in between. The CDR3 contains 12 residues. Germline assignment: CDR1 SGHVS and CDR2 FNYEAQ. The CDR3 protein is CASSIQGAEAFF. CDR3 in DNA: TGTGCCAGCAGCATACAGGGCGCTGAAGCTTTCTTT.

The rearrangement links TRBV28 to TRBJ1-1; D remains unclear. CDR3 size: 16 residues. V was clipped by 0 bases and J by 4 bases, with 15 bases between them. Germline V lookup: CDR1 MDHEN, CDR2 SYDVKM. The CDR3 protein is CASSLWGDGEFTEAFF. CDR3 sequence (DNA): TGTGCCAGCAGTTTATGGGGAGATGGGGAGTTCACTGAAGCTTTCTTT.

The chain combines TRBV5-4 with TRBJ2-5, with 7 bases aligning to TRBD1. In germline, CDR1 is SGHNT, CDR2 YYREEE (reference sequence). The ends lost 0 bases at V and 2 bases at J; junction bases unmatched: 1. The CDR3 extends over 14 amino acids. The CDR3 sequence: CASSLAQGQETQYF. CDR3 coding DNA: TGTGCCAGCAGCTTGGCACAGGGGCAAGAGACCCAGTACTTC.

This clone came up a few times. This chain connects TRBV5-6 to TRBJ1-5, with 7 bases identical to TRBD1. The V segment lost 3 bases and the J segment 5 bases; nucleotides outside the gene matches: 5. Germline loops: CDR1 SGHDT, CDR2 YYEEEE. The CDR3 runs 14 residues. The CDR3: CASSWGQSDQPQHF. DNA for the CDR3: TGTGCCAGCAGCTGGGGACAGTCTGATCAGCCCCAGCATTTT.

The chain employs TRBV6-1 and TRBJ1-1; 8 nucleotides agree with TRBD1. CDR3 length equals 15 residues. The ends lost 0 bases at V and 6 bases at J; junction bases unmatched: 6. The germline V gene has CDR1 MNHNS and CDR2 SASEGT. CDR3 protein: CASSEALGQGPEAFF. CDR3 nucleotides: TGTGCCAGCAGTGAAGCGCTTGGACAGGGTCCTGAAGCTTTCTTT.

J is TRBJ2-7 and V is TRBV6-5; D not resolved. This CDR3 is 12 amino acids long. CDR1 and CDR2 (germline): MNHEY, SVGAGI. V lost 6 bases to trimming and J lost 5 bases, with 11 bases between them. The CDR3 DNA sequence: TGTGCCAGCAGGGCCGCCTTGGACGAGCAGTACTTC. Residues: CASRAALDEQYF.

The V and J genes are TRBV15 and TRBJ1-3; unclear D gene. Per the germline V gene, CDR1 is LNHNV and CDR2 is YYDKDF (reference sequence). V gave up 1 base and J gave up 0 bases, with 4 bases separating them. There are 14 residues in the CDR3. CDR3 in amino acids: CATSRGSSGNTIYF. CDR3 nucleotide sequence: TGTGCCACCAGCAGAGGCAGCTCTGGAAACACCATATATTTT.

This rearrangement joins TRBV19 to TRBJ2-2; 8 bases are shared with TRBD1. Germline V gene data show CDR1 as LNHDA and CDR2 as SQIVND (reference sequence). V lost 7 bases, J lost 7 bases, and 14 bases stayed unmatched. The CDR3 is made up of 16 amino acids. The CDR3 sequence is CASKALDRGTNGELFF. In DNA form, the CDR3 reads TGTGCCAGTAAAGCCCTAGACAGGGGAACGAACGGGGAGCTGTTTTTT.

The chain is built from TRBV13 and TRBJ2-6; TRBD1 matches at 9 bases. Germline V lookup: CDR1 PRHDT, CDR2 FYEKMQ (reference sequence). This CDR3 region has 19 residues. The trim removed 1 base at V and 0 bases at J, leaving 7 bases unmatched. CDR3 protein: CASSLEVGTGLSGANVLTF. As DNA, the CDR3 is TGTGCCAGCAGCTTAGAGGTCGGGACAGGGCTCTCTGGGGCCAACGTCCTGACTTTC.